The entry that follows covers one T cell receptor (beta chain) sequence. The entry originates in a study of blood T cell repertoires in COVID-19. Whole-study context: COVID-19 samples from acute and convalescent phases originated in the United States, Italy and Spain. Sample material is recorded as cDNA or gDNA derived from T cells, B-cell-depleted T cells, or PBMCs.

The CDR3 has 14 residues. Germline loops: CDR1 LNHDA, CDR2 SQIVND (reference sequence). The V gene lost 3 bases and the J gene lost 0 bases, with 6 bases spanning the gap. Per the authors' pipeline: Nucleated cell number was recorded as an estimate derived from reference gene primer amplification. Produced via immunoSEQ multiplex PCR; TCRdb's table is partial and in-frame only. V and J calls and clone size follow that table, whereas D and trimming were derived from the DNA. The sample consists of about 120,000 clones, 65% to 90% of them appearing once. Sequencing was carried out using peripheral blood. The V gene is TRBV19, the J gene TRBJ2-4, with TRBD1 as a possible D gene (5 bases). The clonotype originates from an elderly woman with acute or convalescent COVID-19. The CDR3 sequence is CASSMTVAKNIQYF. In DNA form, the CDR3 reads TGTGCCAGTAGTATGACAGTAGCCAAAAACATTCAGTACTTC.